These 16 T cell receptor beta chains share one sample of origin, sequenced in a study of Graves' ophthalmopathy and Graves' hyperthyroidism. Beta-chain TCR CDR3 regions were amplified from RNA transcripts. A first-round RT-PCR used HTBI primers, followed by a second-round multiplex PCR. TCRdb redid the calling of the multiplex PCR reads with MiXCR, one entry per CDR3 protein. This table has about 400,000 distinct CDR3 sequences, 15% appearing once. Sequencing was carried out using peripheral blood. The origin of the receptors is a woman in her late teens or twenties with stable Graves' hyperthyroidism.

V is TRBV4-2 and J is TRBJ2-7, with 9 bases matching TRBD2. With V trimmed by 2 bases and J by 2 bases, 4 bases remained unmatched. The germline V gene encodes CDR1 LGHNA and CDR2 YNFKEQ. The CDR3 loop spans 15 amino acids. The CDR3 here is CASSQRLAEAYEQYF. Written as DNA, the CDR3 is TGTGCCAGCAGCCAACGACTAGCGGAGGCCTACGAGCAGTACTTC.

The table lists this clonotype with many counts. This rearrangement joins TRBV6-1 to TRBJ2-7; 8 bases agree with TRBD1. This CDR3 contains 15 residues. Germline V lookup: CDR1 MNHNS, CDR2 SASEGT. The V and J ends lost 6 bases and 0 bases, in that order; junction bases with no gene match: 7. The CDR3 bases are TGTGCCAGCAGAGTGGACAGGGCCCCCTCCTACGAGCAGTACTTC. It specifies CASRVDRAPSYEQYF.

This clonotype was counted ten times or more. The CDR3 sequence is CASSTHLRKVYEQYF. The CDR3 DNA reads as TGTGCCAGCAGCACCCACTTAAGGAAAGTCTACGAGCAGTACTTC. The chain uses TRBV7-9 and TRBJ2-7; no clear D. Per germline, CDR1 SEHNR and CDR2 FQNEAQ (reference sequence). V lost 5 bases and J lost 3, with 17 bases in between. The CDR3 is 15 amino acids.

V gene TRBV6-1 combines with J gene TRBJ1-2; D gene unclear. Trimming took off 7 bases at V and 0 bases at J, with 6 bases between the two ends. This CDR3 spans 12 amino acids. Looked up from germline, CDR1 is MNHNS and CDR2 is SASEGT. The CDR3 DNA reads as TGTGCCAGCATCGGGCCTAACTATGGCTACACCTTC. This gives the protein CASIGPNYGYTF.

This clonotype was seen ten or more times. This rearrangement joins TRBV11-2 to TRBJ1-1; 7 positions agree with TRBD1. The CDR3 has 15 residues. The germline CDR1 and CDR2 sequences are SGHAT and FQNNGV. V lost 2 bases to trimming and J lost 1 base; unmatched junction nucleotides: 4. The CDR3 here is CASSLSGQQNTEAFF. CDR3 bases: TGTGCCAGCAGCTTATCGGGACAGCAGAACACTGAAGCTTTCTTT.

The chain recombines TRBV29-1 with TRBJ1-1, with D hard to call. This CDR3 has 12 amino acids. V was clipped by 7 bases and J by 6 bases, with 15 bases between them. Germline-derived CDR1 and CDR2 are SQVTM and ANQGSEA. CDR3 amino acids: CSACTHTPEAFF. The CDR3 region has the DNA TGCAGCGCTTGCACCCACACACCTGAAGCTTTCTTT.

In its sample, this clonotype was seen many times. V and J are TRBV11-3 and TRBJ1-2; D unresolved. There are 14 residues in the CDR3. V was shortened by 5 bases and J by 4 bases, with 14 bases between the two germline ends. Germline CDR1 and CDR2: SGHNT and YENEEA. CDR3 in amino acids: CASSPGREGYGYTF. The CDR3 DNA is TGTGCCAGCAGCCCCGGGAGGGAAGGCTATGGCTACACCTTC.

This clonotype has at least ten counts. The chain links TRBV6-5 to TRBJ2-7; D may match TRBD1 or TRBD2 (5 bases each). V was clipped by 0 bases and J by 4 bases, with 16 bases between them. Germline V gene sequence: CDR1 MNHEY, CDR2 SVGAGI. This CDR3 has 16 residues. As DNA, the CDR3 is TGTGCCAGCAGTTACTCGATTACTCTTGGGGGATACGAGCAGTACTTC. Encoded protein: CASSYSITLGGYEQYF.

Concerning this clonotype: A read error may produce the germline difference seen at one junction end. The CDR3 region is CASSQELGGTDAFF. CDR3 nucleotides: TGTGCCAGTAGTCAGGAGCTGGGTGGCACTGATGCTTTCTTT. The chain links TRBV19 to TRBJ1-1; D remains unclear. The length of the CDR3 is 14 residues. The germline gives CDR1 LNHDA, CDR2 SQIVND (reference sequence).

The V gene is TRBV7-3, the J gene TRBJ1-1; 9 nucleotides agree with TRBD1. Trimming at V came to 5 bases and at J to 4 bases, leaving 5 bases not matched to a gene. CDR3 size: 14 residues. In germline, CDR1 is SGHTA, CDR2 FQGTGA. The CDR3 DNA reads as TGTGCCAGCAGCCGGTCGGGACAGGGCACTGAAGCTTTCTTT. Protein sequence: CASSRSGQGTEAFF.

At least ten counts were recorded for this clonotype. The V and J genes are TRBV19 and TRBJ1-3; D perhaps matches TRBD1 (6 bases). Trimming left V 6 bases short and J 0 bases short, with 18 bases between. Germline V gene sequence: CDR1 LNHDA, CDR2 SQIVND (reference sequence). This CDR3 contains 17 residues. Here the CDR3 reads CASSPEGHRSSGNTIYF. CDR3 nucleotide sequence: TGTGCCAGTAGCCCAGAGGGACATCGGAGCTCTGGAAACACCATATATTTT.

This chain connects TRBV11-2 to TRBJ1-5; 8 bases line up with TRBD1. CDR3 length: 17 residues. CDR1 and CDR2 (germline): SGHAT, FQNNGV. Germline trimming cut 0 bases from V and 11 bases from J; bases unmatched to any gene: 15. The CDR3 DNA follows: TGTGCCAGCAGCTTAGAGTGGGTCGCGACAGGGGAGGGAGCCCAGCATTTT. Residues: CASSLEWVATGEGAQHF.

The table lists this clonotype with many counts. The chain combines TRBV27 with TRBJ1-1; the D is unclear. The length of the CDR3 is 17 residues. Germline values: CDR1 MNHEY, CDR2 SMNVEV (reference sequence). The V end lost 3 bases, the J end lost 2 bases, and 19 bases lay between the germline ends. The CDR3 reads CASSFGHAGSPNTEAFF. CDR3 bases: TGTGCCAGCAGTTTTGGTCACGCCGGTAGCCCTAACACTGAAGCTTTCTTT.

Remarks on this clonotype: This is likely a read error, given that the CDR3 carries no conserved phenylalanine or tryptophan at its end. The chain recombines TRBV11-3 with TRBJ1-1, with D unclear. The CDR3 length is 13 residues. Germline V gene data show CDR1 as SGHNT and CDR2 as YENEEA. The germline V and J ends were trimmed by 5 bases and 0 bases, with 7 bases remaining between them. In nucleotides, the CDR3 is TGTGCCAGCAGCAATATGCTGAACACTGAAGCTTTCTAT. Residues: CASSNMLNTEAFY.

This clonotype was seen many times. This chain connects TRBV4-1 to TRBJ1-2; 7 bases map to TRBD1. This CDR3 region has 16 residues. Germline V gene lookup returns CDR1 MGHRA and CDR2 YSYEKL. The junction had 16 bases not matched to a gene; V was cut back by 1 base and J by 11 bases. In DNA form, the CDR3 reads TGCGCCAGCAGCCAAGGACAGGGATTTCTCGGCTCGAGTTACACCTTC. It is translated as CASSQGQGFLGSSYTF.

This clonotype was recorded many times. The chain is built from TRBV19 and TRBJ1-2; a weak D match, TRBD1 (5 bases). V was shortened by 4 bases and J by 2 bases, with 20 bases between the two germline ends. Looked up from germline, CDR1 is LNHDA and CDR2 is SQIVND (reference sequence). There are 17 residues in the CDR3. The CDR3 coding sequence is TGTGCCAGTAGTAAAAGTCCCCCTAGGGACGGCAACTATGGCTACACCTTC. This gives the protein CASSKSPPRDGNYGYTF.